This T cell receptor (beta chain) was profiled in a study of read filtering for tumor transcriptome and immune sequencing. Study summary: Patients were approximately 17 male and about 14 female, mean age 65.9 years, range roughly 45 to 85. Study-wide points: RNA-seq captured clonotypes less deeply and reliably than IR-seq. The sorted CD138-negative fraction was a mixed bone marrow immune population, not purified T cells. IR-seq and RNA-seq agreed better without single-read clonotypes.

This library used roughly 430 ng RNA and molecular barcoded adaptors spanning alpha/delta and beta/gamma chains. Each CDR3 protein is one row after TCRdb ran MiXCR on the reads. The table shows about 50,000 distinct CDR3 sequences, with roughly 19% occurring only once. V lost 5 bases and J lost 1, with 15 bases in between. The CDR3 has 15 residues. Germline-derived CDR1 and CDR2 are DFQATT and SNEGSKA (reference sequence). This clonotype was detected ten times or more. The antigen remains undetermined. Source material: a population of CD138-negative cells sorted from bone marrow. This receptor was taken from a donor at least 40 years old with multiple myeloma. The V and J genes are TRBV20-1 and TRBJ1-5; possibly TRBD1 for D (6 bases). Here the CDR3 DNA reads TGCAGTGCTGAGACAGGAGAGCTAAGCAATCAGCCCCAGCATTTT. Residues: CSAETGELSNQPQHF.